This TCR beta chain was identified in a study of T cell responses to AZD1222 COVID-19 vaccine. This clone has only one observation. Other DNA sequences in the same sample also yield this CDR3. The table came from immunoSEQ multiplex PCR; TCRdb's copy has only in-frame clones and leaves some out. The repertoire holds about 140,000 clones, roughly 92% seen once, with about 5.5% in the top ten. The germline V gene encodes CDR1 KGHSH and CDR2 LQKENI. The CDR3 is 14 amino acids. V dropped 3 bases and J dropped 0; count of bases not matched to a gene: 1. V usage is TRBV18 and J usage is TRBJ2-7, with 8 nucleotides matching TRBD1. The sequenced sample was peripheral blood, obtained on day 0 of AZD1222 vaccination. The sequence came from an adult in good health. The DNA for the CDR3 is TGTGCCAGCTCACCCGGGACAGGCTCCTACGAGCAGTACTTC. Its translation is CASSPGTGSYEQYF.